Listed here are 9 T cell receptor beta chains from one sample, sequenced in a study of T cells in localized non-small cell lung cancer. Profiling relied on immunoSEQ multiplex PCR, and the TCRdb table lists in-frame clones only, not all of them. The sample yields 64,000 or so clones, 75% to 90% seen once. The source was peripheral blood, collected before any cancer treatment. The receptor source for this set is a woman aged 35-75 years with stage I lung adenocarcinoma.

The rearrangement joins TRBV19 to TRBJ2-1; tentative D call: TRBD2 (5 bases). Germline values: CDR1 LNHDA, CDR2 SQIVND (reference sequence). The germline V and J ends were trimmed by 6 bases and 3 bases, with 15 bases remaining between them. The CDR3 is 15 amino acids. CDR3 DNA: TGTGCCAGTAGAGGAGAGCGCGGGTTCTACAATGAGCAGTTCTTC. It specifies CASRGERGFYNEQFF.

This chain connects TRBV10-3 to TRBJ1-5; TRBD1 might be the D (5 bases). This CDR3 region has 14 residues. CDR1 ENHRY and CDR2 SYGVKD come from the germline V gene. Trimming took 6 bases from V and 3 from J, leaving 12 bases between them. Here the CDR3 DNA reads TGTGCCATCAGCGCCGCAGGGAACAATCAGCCCCAGCATTTT. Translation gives CAISAAGNNQPQHF.

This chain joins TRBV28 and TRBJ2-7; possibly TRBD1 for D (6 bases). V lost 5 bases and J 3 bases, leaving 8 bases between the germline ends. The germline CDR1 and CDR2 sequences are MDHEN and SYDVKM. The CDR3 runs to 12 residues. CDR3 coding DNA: TGTGCCAGCAGTACAGGGATCTACGAGCAGTACTTC. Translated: CASSTGIYEQYF. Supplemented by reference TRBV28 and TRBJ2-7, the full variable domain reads DVKVTQSSRYLVKRTGEKVFLECVQDMDHENMFWYRQDPGLGLRLIYFSYDVKMKEKGDIPEGYSVSREKKERFSLILESASTNQTSMYLCASSTGIYEQYFGPGTRLTVT.

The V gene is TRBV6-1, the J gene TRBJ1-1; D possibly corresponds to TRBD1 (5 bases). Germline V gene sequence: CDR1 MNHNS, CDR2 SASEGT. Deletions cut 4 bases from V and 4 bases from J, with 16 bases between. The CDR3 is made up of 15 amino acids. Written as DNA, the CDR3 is TGTGCCAGCAGTGTCATTTGGGGGTCGGGCACTGAAGCTTTCTTT. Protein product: CASSVIWGSGTEAFF.

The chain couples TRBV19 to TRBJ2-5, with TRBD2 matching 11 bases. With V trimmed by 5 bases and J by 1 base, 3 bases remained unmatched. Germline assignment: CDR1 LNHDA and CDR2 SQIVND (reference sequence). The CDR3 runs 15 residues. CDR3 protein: CASSPLAGAQETQYF. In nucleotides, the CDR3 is TGTGCCAGTAGTCCACTAGCGGGGGCCCAAGAGACCCAGTACTTC.

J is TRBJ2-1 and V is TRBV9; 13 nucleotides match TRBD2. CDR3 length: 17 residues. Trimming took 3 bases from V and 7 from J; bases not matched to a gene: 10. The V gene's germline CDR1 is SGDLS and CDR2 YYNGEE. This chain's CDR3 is CASSGSSGTSGVNEQFF. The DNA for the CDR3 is TGTGCCAGCAGCGGGAGTTCCGGGACTAGCGGGGTGAATGAGCAGTTCTTC.

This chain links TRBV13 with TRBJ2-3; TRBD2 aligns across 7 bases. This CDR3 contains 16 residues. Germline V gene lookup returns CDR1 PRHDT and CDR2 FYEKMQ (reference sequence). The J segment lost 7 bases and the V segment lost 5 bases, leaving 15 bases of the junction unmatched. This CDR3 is CASSRGAGEGRYTQYF. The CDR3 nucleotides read TGTGCCAGCAGCCGAGGTGCGGGAGAAGGGAGATATACGCAGTATTTT.

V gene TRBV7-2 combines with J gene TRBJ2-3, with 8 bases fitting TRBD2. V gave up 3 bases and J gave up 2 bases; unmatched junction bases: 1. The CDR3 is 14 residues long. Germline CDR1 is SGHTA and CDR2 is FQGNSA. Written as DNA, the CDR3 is TGTGCCAGCAGCTTGGGACTAGACACAGATACGCAGTATTTT. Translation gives CASSLGLDTDTQYF.

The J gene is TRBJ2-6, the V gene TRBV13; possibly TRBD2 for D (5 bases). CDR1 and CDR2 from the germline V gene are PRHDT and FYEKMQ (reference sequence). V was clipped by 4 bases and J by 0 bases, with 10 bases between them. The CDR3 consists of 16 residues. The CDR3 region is CASSSNSGSGANVLTF. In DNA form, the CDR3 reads TGTGCCAGCAGCTCTAACAGCGGCTCTGGGGCCAACGTCCTGACTTTC.